These T cell receptor beta chains were read from a single sample in a study of PD-L1 blockade in urothelial cancer. Some clones are missing from TCRdb's copy, which holds only in-frame ones; the method was immunoSEQ multiplex PCR. The sample has some 71,000 clones, around 88% seen once. The sequences come from PBMCs, collected around atezolizumab (anti-PD-L1) treatment. These receptors all stem from a man between 60 and 75 years old with urothelial cancer. The CDR3 runs from the conserved cysteine through the conserved F or W. A D gene is named only where the DNA matches it firmly.

TRBV28	.	TRBJ1-3	TGTGCCAGCAGAATACCTGACAGGAAAAACGCCATATATTTT	CASRIPDRKNAIYF
TRBV25-1	TRBD1	TRBJ1-4	TGTGCCAGCAGACAAACCGGAGGAGGGACAGGGGGTGAAAAACTGTTTTTT	CASRQTGGGTGGEKLFF
TRBV27	.	TRBJ1-5	TGTGCCAGCAGTTTATACAGGTCCAATCAGCCCCAGCATTTT	CASSLYRSNQPQHF
TRBV5-4	TRBD2	TRBJ2-2	TGTGCCAGCAGCTTGTCTCCAGGGAGGGGAACCGGGGAGCTGTTTTTT	CASSLSPGRGTGELFF
TRBV14	.	TRBJ2-2	TGTGCCAGCAGCCAAGATCTTCCGGGGGCCGGGGAGCTGTTTTTT	CASSQDLPGAGELFF
TRBV5-4	.	TRBJ1-3	TGTGCCAGCAGCCCGGGGGGTGGAAACACCATATATTTT	CASSPGGGNTIYF
TRBV2	.	TRBJ2-5	TGTGCCAGCAGTGAAAACAGGGCCGGCGGTCTAGAGACCCAGTACTTC	CASSENRAGGLETQYF
TRBV7-2	TRBD1	TRBJ1-4	TGTGCCAGCAGCTGGGACAGGGCGGGTGAAAAACTGTTTTTT	CASSWDRAGEKLFF
TRBV10-3	TRBD1	TRBJ2-6	TGTGCCATCAGTGGTGGACAGGGGGCGTCTGGGGCCAACGTCCTGACTTTC	CAISGGQGASGANVLTF
TRBV28	TRBD1	TRBJ2-3	TGTGCCAGCAGTTTGGCCGGGACAGGGGGGAATACGCAGTATTTT	CASSLAGTGGNTQYF